The rows below give T cell receptor beta chains drawn from one sample of a study of regulatory T cells in long-lasting Graves disease. TCRdb used MiXCR to reprocess the multiplex PCR reads, holding one entry per CDR3 protein. The sample has around 450,000 distinct CDR3 sequences, under 15% seen once. The same data also went into a second study, on T cells in Graves' hyperthyroidism and ophthalmopathy.

The source was peripheral blood mononuclear cells (PBMCs), collected at new diagnosis, from a patient treated with antithyroid drugs. The source of these receptors is a woman aged 25 to 45 with Graves disease. Both conserved end residues are part of each CDR3. A D gene is named only where the DNA matches it firmly. Rows give clone size only sometimes, using once, few, many, or a class for an expanded clone.

>TRBJ2-3|TRBD2|few|TRBV24-1
CATSDPLAGDGPRTDTQYF
TGTGCCACCAGTGATCCGCTGGCGGGAGACGGTCCGCGCACAGATACGCAGTATTTT
>TRBJ2-1|TRBD1|many|TRBV18
CASSPSTGGRNEQFF
TGTGCCAGCTCACCGTCTACAGGGGGCCGGAATGAGCAGTTCTTC
>TRBJ1-1|NA|few|TRBV5-1
CASTPYGGTEAFF
TGCGCCAGCACCCCTTATGGGGGCACTGAAGCTTTCTTT
>TRBJ2-2|TRBD1|few|TRBV19
CASWDRGKTRGTGELFF
TGTGCCAGTTGGGACAGGGGGAAGACCCGGGGCACCGGGGAGCTGTTTTTT
>TRBJ2-3|NA|many|TRBV27
CASSEWLTDTQYF
TGTGCCAGCAGTGAGTGGCTCACAGATACGCAGTATTTT
>TRBJ2-1|NA|many|TRBV12-3/TRBV12-4
CASSPALVEQFF
TGTGCCAGCAGTCCCGCCCTAGTGGAGCAGTTCTTC
>TRBJ2-7|NA|many|TRBV2
CASRPADNYEQYF
TGTGCCAGCAGACCCGCCGATAACTACGAGCAGTACTTC
>TRBJ2-5|NA|NA|TRBV20-1
CSARHAGETQYF
TGCAGTGCCCGACACGCTGGGGAGACCCAGTACTTC
>TRBJ2-1|NA|few|TRBV27
CASSSQDQNNEQFF
TGTGCCAGCAGTTCCCAAGACCAGAACAATGAGCAGTTCTTC
>TRBJ2-7|NA|many|TRBV7-2
CASSLGQVSYEQYF
TGTGCCAGCAGCTTAGGACAGGTCTCCTACGAGCAGTACTTC
>TRBJ2-1|NA|many|TRBV28
CASSPLGVNYNEQFF
TGTGCCAGCAGTCCCCTAGGGGTAAACTACAATGAGCAGTTCTTC
>TRBJ2-1|TRBD2|NA|TRBV11-2
CASRALAGVNGNEQFF
TGTGCCAGCAGGGCACTAGCGGGAGTGAACGGCAATGAGCAGTTCTTC
>TRBJ2-1|NA|many|TRBV5-1
CASSLDPFVGYNEQFF
TGCGCCAGCAGCCTGGACCCCTTCGTGGGGTACAATGAGCAGTTCTTC
>TRBJ2-7|NA|many|TRBV12-3/TRBV12-4
CASSFGRGYEQYF
TGTGCCAGCAGTTTCGGCAGGGGCTACGAGCAGTACTTC
>TRBJ1-2|NA|many|TRBV3-1
CASSRVQGLNGYTF
TGTGCCAGCAGCCGCGTACAGGGTTTGAATGGCTACACCTTC
>TRBJ1-2|NA|few|TRBV11-2
CASSFEVGANYGYTF
TGTGCCAGCAGCTTCGAAGTGGGGGCCAACTATGGCTACACCTTC
>TRBJ2-7|NA|many|TRBV11-1
CASRPSGTYEQYF
TGTGCCAGCAGACCAAGCGGTACCTACGAGCAGTACTTC
>TRBJ2-3|NA|few|TRBV6-1
CASSEYLGMGDTQYF
TGTGCCAGCAGTGAATATCTGGGTATGGGAGATACGCAGTATTTT
>TRBJ2-7|NA|NA|TRBV10-3
CAIRPDSLLYEQYF
TGTGCCATCAGGCCCGATAGTTTACTCTACGAGCAGTACTTC
>TRBJ2-7|NA|many|TRBV27
CASSFRASSYEQYF
TGTGCCAGCAGTTTCCGGGCGAGCTCCTACGAGCAGTACTTC
>TRBJ2-7|NA|few|TRBV7-6
CASSLPTGGGEVSYEQYF
TGTGCCAGCAGCTTGCCTACAGGAGGGGGCGAGGTCTCCTACGAGCAGTACTTC
>TRBJ2-7|TRBD2|NA|TRBV5-6
CASSLPRLAGSRLYEQYF
TGTGCCAGCAGCCTCCCCCGCCTAGCGGGAAGCAGACTCTACGAGCAGTACTTC
>TRBJ2-7|TRBD2|NA|TRBV28
CASKDPGLAGPEQYF
TGTGCCAGCAAAGACCCGGGACTAGCGGGTCCCGAGCAGTACTTC
>TRBJ2-7|NA|NA|TRBV12-3/TRBV12-4
CASRMREVSEQYF
TGTGCCAGCAGAATGCGTGAGGTCAGCGAGCAGTACTTC
>TRBJ2-1|TRBD2|many|TRBV7-3
CASSLGTSGSHNEQFF
TGTGCCAGCAGCTTAGGGACTAGCGGCTCGCACAATGAGCAGTTCTTC
>TRBJ2-3|NA|many|TRBV15
CATSSPEGRTDTQYF
TGTGCCACCAGCAGCCCGGAAGGGCGCACAGATACGCAGTATTTT
>TRBJ2-5|NA|few|TRBV4-2
CASSQEDGGETQYF
TGTGCCAGCAGCCAAGAGGATGGGGGAGAGACCCAGTACTTC
>TRBJ2-5|TRBD1|NA|TRBV14
CASSQGRGRQTQYF
TGTGCCAGCAGCCAAGGCAGGGGGCGACAGACCCAGTACTTC
>TRBJ2-7|TRBD1|few|TRBV5-5
CASSPSNRGRKYEQYF
TGTGCCAGCAGCCCATCCAACAGGGGGCGCAAGTACGAGCAGTACTTC
>TRBJ2-7|NA|NA|TRBV5-6
CASSLERTYEQYF
TGTGCCAGCAGCCTTGAACGGACCTACGAGCAGTACTTC
>TRBJ1-2|TRBD1|many|TRBV11-1
CASSDSGTGIYGYTF
TGTGCCAGCAGCGACTCCGGGACAGGGATCTATGGCTACACCTTC